This T cell receptor (beta chain) was profiled in a study of CD8+CD57+ T cells in acquired aplastic anemia. Looking at the study overall: Sorting CD4+ and CD8+ cells gave DNA averaging around 3 ug. Findings of the study overall: Patients and controls were not found to differ significantly in CD8+ Simpson's diversity.

Patients selected for sequencing had displayed CD8+CD57+ cell expansion by flow cytometry. The patients all had a severe acquired aplastic anemia diagnosis. Only a few counts were recorded for this clonotype. As yet, its antigen is unknown. Using genomic DNA as the template, TCR beta VDJ and CDR3 profiling was carried out. TCRdb independently ran MiXCR on the reads; one entry per CDR3 protein. Of around 160,000 distinct CDR3 sequences detected, around 50% appear once; the ten largest clones hold roughly 2.8%. The V gene end was trimmed by 1 base and the J gene end by 6 bases; junction bases not matched to a gene: 8. Germline CDR1 LNHNV, CDR2 YYDKDF (reference sequence). The CDR3 is 16 residues long.

The V call is TRBV15, the J call TRBJ1-2, with 10 bases aligning to TRBD1. The source is a human donor with aplastic anemia. Sequencing was performed on sorted CD4+, CD8+, or CD8+CD57+ T cells (not recorded which) from PBMCs. The CDR3 DNA reads as TGTGCCACCAGCAGAGTAGGGACAGGGGAGGCGGATGGCTACACCTTC. This codes for CATSRVGTGEADGYTF. Using reference TRBV15 and TRBJ1-2 for the parts outside the CDR3, the full variable domain is DAMVIQNPRYQVTQFGKPVTLSCSQTLNHNVMYWYQQKSSQAPKLLFHYYDKDFNNEADTPDNFQSRRPNTSFCFLDIRSPGLGDTAMYLCATSRVGTGEADGYTFGSGTRLTVV.